The 23 T cell receptor beta chains given below trace back to one sample, sequenced in a study of blood T cell repertoires in COVID-19. Measured with immunoSEQ multiplex PCR; TCRdb has only the in-frame clones, and not every one. The sample includes tens of thousands of clones, 75% to 90% of them seen just once. The sequencing input was peripheral blood. The origin of the receptors is a human donor in a cohort sampled during active COVID-19.

This chain joins TRBV14 and TRBJ2-1; 7 bases are shared with TRBD2. The length of the CDR3 is 16 residues. Germline lookup yields CDR1 SGHDN and CDR2 FVKESK. J lost 0 bases, V lost 0 bases, and 2 bases had no gene match. The CDR3 nucleotides are TGTGCCAGCAGCCAAGATTGGGGGGGCTCCTACAATGAGCAGTTCTTC. This sequence encodes CASSQDWGGSYNEQFF.

V is TRBV19 and J is TRBJ2-3; TRBD1 matches 7 bases. The CDR3 has 17 amino acids. V shed 4 bases and J 9 bases; nucleotides not matched to a gene: 19. CDR1 is LNHDA and CDR2 is SQIVND in the germline V gene (reference sequence). The CDR3 DNA is TGTGCCAGTAGTACCTGGACAGGACGAAAAACAGGGACAACGCAGTATTTT. It codes for CASSTWTGRKTGTTQYF. The full variable domain, in which reference TRBV19 and TRBJ2-3 provide the parts outside the CDR3, is DGGITQSPKYLFRKEGQNVTLSCEQNLNHDAMYWYRQDPGQGLRLIYYSQIVNDFQKGDIAEGYSVSREKKESFPLTVTSAQKNPTAFYLCASSTWTGRKTGTTQYFGPGTRLTVL.

V is TRBV6-5 and J is TRBJ2-3; no clear D gene. CDR1 and CDR2 from the germline V gene are MNHEY and SVGAGI. Trimming took 4 bases from V and 4 from J, leaving 12 bases between them. CDR3 length: 14 residues. This CDR3 is CASSFDPGADTQYF. The CDR3 DNA reads as TGTGCCAGCAGTTTCGACCCAGGCGCAGATACGCAGTATTTT.

This clone is termed medium-sized. V is TRBV9 and J is TRBJ2-5; a possible D gene is TRBD1 (5 bases). Germline CDR1 SGDLS, CDR2 YYNGEE. V gave up 2 bases and J gave up 2 bases, with 16 bases separating them. The CDR3 loop spans 16 amino acids. CDR3 sequence reads: CASSVLQGWDQETQYF. The DNA of the CDR3 is TGTGCCAGCAGCGTTTTGCAGGGTTGGGATCAAGAGACCCAGTACTTC.

This sequence joins TRBV6-5 and TRBJ1-4; D ambiguous. Trimming pared 8 bases from V and 8 bases from J, leaving 21 bases between. CDR3 length equals 15 residues. Germline CDR1 and CDR2: MNHEY and SVGAGI. CDR3: CASCDLIGREEKLFF. DNA for the CDR3: TGTGCCAGCTGCGATTTGATAGGGAGAGAAGAAAAACTGTTTTTT.

V and J are TRBV7-3 and TRBJ2-6, with unresolved D. The CDR3 consists of 16 residues. Germline V lookup: CDR1 SGHTA, CDR2 FQGTGA. Trimming took off 4 bases at V and 4 bases at J, with 14 bases between the two ends. The DNA of the CDR3 is TGTGCCAGCAGCTCCCAAGTTTCGAGGGGGGCCAACGTCCTGACTTTC. Protein: CASSSQVSRGANVLTF.

To note about this clone: The germline gene is not matched at one end of the junction; a read error may be the cause. The chain has TRBV6-5 and TRBJ2-3; no clear D gene. Germline CDR1 MNHEY, CDR2 SVGAGI. CDR3 length: 14 amino acids. For the CDR3, the DNA is TGTGCCAGCAGTGACTCCCCGAGATCAGATACGCAGTATTTT. The encoded protein is CASSDSPRSDTQYF.

The rearrangement uses TRBV6-5 and TRBJ2-1; 10 positions agree with TRBD2. CDR3 length: 15 amino acids. Looked up from germline, CDR1 is MNHEY and CDR2 is SVGAGI. V lost 4 bases to trimming and J lost 9 bases; unmatched junction nucleotides: 9. The CDR3 DNA follows: TGTGCCAGCAGTTTCGGGAGCGGGAGGGCCAGTGAGCAGTTCTTC. Translated, it gives CASSFGSGRASEQFF.

V gene TRBV7-3 combines with J gene TRBJ1-1, with 10 bases identical to TRBD1. CDR1 is SGHTA, CDR2 FQGTGA, per germline. The CDR3 runs to 15 residues. The V segment lost 4 bases and the J segment 7 bases; nucleotides outside the gene matches: 9. The CDR3 spells CASSSRDRGIGEAFF. The CDR3 DNA is TGTGCCAGCAGCTCCCGGGACAGGGGTATCGGTGAAGCTTTCTTT.

The CDR3: CASSYSPGGYEQYF. CDR3 in DNA: TGTGCCAGCAGTTACTCCCCGGGGGGCTACGAGCAGTACTTC. The chain has TRBV6-5 and TRBJ2-7, with TRBD2 matching over 7 bases. Germline V lookup: CDR1 MNHEY, CDR2 SVGAGI. The CDR3 consists of 14 residues. After removal of 0 bases from V and 3 bases from J, the junction contained 2 bases not matched to a gene.

This chain connects TRBV18 to TRBJ1-2; 12 bases line up with TRBD1. The V gene end was trimmed by 4 bases and the J gene end by 3 bases; junction bases not matched to a gene: 3. Looked up from germline, CDR1 is KGHSH and CDR2 is LQKENI. The CDR3 runs to 15 residues. The CDR3 loop is CASSRGTGGDYGYTF. CDR3 DNA sequence: TGTGCCAGCTCACGGGGGACAGGGGGCGACTATGGCTACACCTTC.

This chain connects TRBV27 to TRBJ1-1; D call uncertain. V shed 1 base and J shed 1 base, with 7 bases lying between them. This CDR3 region has 14 residues. Germline V CDR1 and CDR2: MNHEY, SMNVEV (reference sequence). The CDR3 DNA follows: TGTGCCAGCAGTTTATTTGGGAGGAACACTGAAGCTTTCTTT. Translating gives CASSLFGRNTEAFF.

The chain recombines TRBV7-2 with TRBJ2-5, with 13 bases aligning to TRBD2. The CDR3 runs 16 residues. Germline assignment: CDR1 SGHTA and CDR2 FQGNSA. With 5 bases clipped from V and 7 bases from J, the junction kept 10 bases outside the gene matches. This CDR3 is CASSLRTSGRSGTQYF. CDR3 DNA sequence: TGTGCCAGCAGCCTAAGGACTAGCGGGAGATCAGGGACCCAGTACTTC.

The chain links TRBV18 to TRBJ2-2; TRBD2 matches at 8 bases. Germline V CDR1 and CDR2: KGHSH, LQKENI. The CDR3 is 15 residues long. V shed 4 bases and J 5 bases; nucleotides not matched to a gene: 6. CDR3 sequence: CASSLAGGQTGELFF. CDR3 bases: TGTGCCAGCTCACTCGCGGGAGGACAGACCGGGGAGCTGTTTTTT. The full variable domain, its missing parts supplied by reference TRBV18 and TRBJ2-2, is NAGVMQNPRHLVRRRGQEARLRCSPMKGHSHVYWYRQLPEEGLKFMVYLQKENIIDESGMPKERFSAEFPKEGPSILRIQQVVRGDSAAYFCASSLAGGQTGELFFGEGSRLTVL.

This clone was recorded once. This rearrangement joins TRBV11-2 to TRBJ1-1, with TRBD1 as a possible D gene (5 bases). The CDR3 is made up of 13 amino acids. CDR1 and CDR2 from the germline V gene are SGHAT and FQNNGV. V shed 5 bases and J shed 0 bases, with 7 bases lying between them. CDR3 region: CASSAGLNTEAFF. The CDR3, as DNA: TGTGCCAGCAGCGCAGGGCTGAACACTGAAGCTTTCTTT.

The rearrangement joins TRBV4-2 to TRBJ2-1; TRBD2 matches 14 bases. This CDR3 is built from 18 residues. The V and J ends lost 5 bases and 9 bases, in that order; junction bases with no gene match: 15. The germline V gene has CDR1 LGHNA and CDR2 YNFKEQ. The CDR3 DNA reads TGTGCCAGCAGCTACTGGTATTCCGGGACTAGCGGGAGCGGTGAGCAGTTCTTC. Its protein product is CASSYWYSGTSGSGEQFF.

In DNA, the CDR3 is TGTGCCAGTAAGGGGGGGAGGCACTCCTACAATGAGCAGTTCTTC. Its translation is CASKGGRHSYNEQFF. V gene TRBV27 combines with J gene TRBJ2-1, with D perhaps TRBD2 (7 bases). V lost 9 bases and J 0 bases, leaving 15 bases between the germline ends. CDR1 is MNHEY and CDR2 is SMNVEV in the germline V gene (reference sequence). CDR3 size: 15 residues.

The rearrangement joins TRBV9 to TRBJ1-1; TRBD1 is a possible D gene (5 bases). Trimming removed 2 bases at V and 10 bases at J, with 24 bases between. Germline V gene data show CDR1 as SGDLS and CDR2 as YYNGEE. The CDR3 loop spans 16 amino acids. The CDR3 region is CASSVYDSRDLEGAFF. The CDR3, as DNA: TGTGCCAGCAGCGTCTACGATTCCCGGGACCTGGAGGGAGCTTTCTTT.

This chain connects TRBV7-8 to TRBJ1-2, with D possibly TRBD1 on 6 matching bases. The CDR3 consists of 11 residues. Germline V lookup: CDR1 SGHVS, CDR2 FQNEAQ. Trimming took 5 bases from V and 10 from J, leaving 11 bases between them. The CDR3 DNA reads TGTGCCAGCAGCCGCGACAGGCTCTACACCTTC. Amino acids: CASSRDRLYTF.

The genes are TRBV28 and TRBJ2-7; 8 bases are a match to TRBD1. V was clipped by 4 bases and J by 6 bases; unmatched bases: 5. This CDR3 comprises 13 residues. The germline V gene has CDR1 MDHEN and CDR2 SYDVKM. The CDR3 sequence is CASSSWTGSEQYF. Here the CDR3 DNA reads TGTGCCAGCAGTTCCTGGACAGGGTCCGAGCAGTACTTC.

V and J are TRBV24-1 and TRBJ2-1, with 10 bases aligning to TRBD2. The length of the CDR3 is 15 residues. Germline-derived CDR1 and CDR2 are KGHDR and SFDVKD. V was pared by 5 bases and J by 3 bases, with 3 bases of the junction left unmatched. CDR3: CATSGTSGVYNEQFF. The DNA of the CDR3 is TGTGCCACCAGTGGGACTAGCGGAGTCTACAATGAGCAGTTCTTC.

This clone was picked up a small number of times. The chain recombines TRBV7-9 with TRBJ1-4, with 10 bases identical to TRBD1. J was trimmed by 2 bases and V by 3 bases; bases with no gene match: 6. This CDR3 has 17 residues. CDR1 and CDR2 from the germline V gene are SEHNR and FQNEAQ (reference sequence). The CDR3 reads CASSFGTGEGTNEKLFF. The CDR3 nucleotides are TGTGCCAGCAGCTTTGGGACAGGGGAAGGGACTAATGAAAAACTGTTTTTT. The variable domain in full, completed from reference TRBV7-9 and TRBJ1-4, reads DTGVSQNPRHKITKRGQNVTFRCDPISEHNRLYWYRQTLGQGPEFLTYFQNEAQLEKSRLLSDRFSAERPKGSFSTLEIQRTEQGDSAMYLCASSFGTGEGTNEKLFFGSGTQLSVL.

The gene calls are TRBV7-6 and TRBJ2-1, with 9 bases matching TRBD2. The CDR3 is 13 amino acids. From germline, CDR1 is SGHVS and CDR2 FNYEAQ. The J segment lost 12 bases and the V segment lost 1 base, leaving 4 bases of the junction unmatched. The CDR3 sequence is CASSLEAAGGQFF. DNA for the CDR3: TGTGCCAGCAGCTTAGAGGCAGCGGGAGGGCAGTTCTTC.